This T cell receptor beta chain was retrieved from a study of blood T cell repertoires in COVID-19. Study background: The United States, Italy and Spain were the sources of the acute and convalescent COVID-19 samples. The cDNA or gDNA used as material had been derived from T cells, B-cell-depleted T cells, or PBMCs.

Per the authors' pipeline: Nucleated cell counts were estimated from reference gene primer amplification. Here immunoSEQ multiplex PCR was the method, and the copy in TCRdb shows in-frame clones only, minus some. D and trimming come from the DNA, and the V and J calls and clone size come from that table. This sample has around 250,000 clones, with roughly 85% found just once. Germline assignment: CDR1 MGHRA and CDR2 YSYEKL. The CDR3 is made up of 15 amino acids. J was trimmed by 7 bases and V by 4 bases; bases with no gene match: 6. This clone came up a few times. The origin of this receptor is a man in his forties or fifties with active or convalescent COVID-19. V is TRBV4-1 and J is TRBJ2-1; 11 bases align to TRBD2. Sequencing used peripheral blood. CDR3 region: CASSLAGGPDNEQFF. In nucleotides, the CDR3 is TGCGCCAGCAGCCTAGCGGGAGGGCCGGATAATGAGCAGTTCTTC.